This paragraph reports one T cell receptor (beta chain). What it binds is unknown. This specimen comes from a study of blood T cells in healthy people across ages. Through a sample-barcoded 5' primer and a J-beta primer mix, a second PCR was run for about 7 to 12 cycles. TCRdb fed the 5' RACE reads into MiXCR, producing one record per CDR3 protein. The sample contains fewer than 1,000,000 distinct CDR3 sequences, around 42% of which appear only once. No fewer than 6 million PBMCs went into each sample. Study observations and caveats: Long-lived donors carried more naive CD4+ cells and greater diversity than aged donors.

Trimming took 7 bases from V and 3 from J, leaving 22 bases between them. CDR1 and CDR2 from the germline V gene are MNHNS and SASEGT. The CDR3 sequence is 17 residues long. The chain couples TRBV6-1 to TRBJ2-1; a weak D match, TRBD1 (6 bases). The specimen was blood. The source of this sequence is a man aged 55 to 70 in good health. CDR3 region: CASTQITPGAFYNEQFF. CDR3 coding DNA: TGTGCCAGCACCCAGATCACCCCAGGGGCGTTCTACAATGAGCAGTTCTTC.